The TCR beta chain under discussion was sequenced for a study of lymphopenia after photon versus proton radiotherapy. Study-level points and caveats: Photon-treated patients lost naive T cells and TCR diversity; proton-treated stayed stable. Authors raise, but do not show, better survival with proton therapy. Oligoclonal CD8+ Temra expansion after nadir drove photon patients' diversity drop.

The CDR3 sequence is 16 residues long. Germline V gene data show CDR1 as LNHDA and CDR2 as SQIVND (reference sequence). Trimming at V came to 5 bases and at J to 0 bases, leaving 5 bases not matched to a gene. Points on this clone: Its antigen is currently unknown.

Data came from immunoSEQ multiplex PCR; TCRdb stores just in-frame clones and leaves some out. This table holds about 50,000 clones, around 83% found once. The clonotype was recovered from a middle-aged man with gastric cancer. The material was peripheral blood, obtained from a patient treated with photon-based radiotherapy. The J gene is TRBJ2-1, the V gene TRBV19, with 9 nucleotides matching TRBD2. The CDR3 here is CASSPLAGFSYNEQFF. The CDR3 DNA follows: TGTGCCAGTAGTCCCCTAGCGGGATTCTCCTACAATGAGCAGTTCTTC.